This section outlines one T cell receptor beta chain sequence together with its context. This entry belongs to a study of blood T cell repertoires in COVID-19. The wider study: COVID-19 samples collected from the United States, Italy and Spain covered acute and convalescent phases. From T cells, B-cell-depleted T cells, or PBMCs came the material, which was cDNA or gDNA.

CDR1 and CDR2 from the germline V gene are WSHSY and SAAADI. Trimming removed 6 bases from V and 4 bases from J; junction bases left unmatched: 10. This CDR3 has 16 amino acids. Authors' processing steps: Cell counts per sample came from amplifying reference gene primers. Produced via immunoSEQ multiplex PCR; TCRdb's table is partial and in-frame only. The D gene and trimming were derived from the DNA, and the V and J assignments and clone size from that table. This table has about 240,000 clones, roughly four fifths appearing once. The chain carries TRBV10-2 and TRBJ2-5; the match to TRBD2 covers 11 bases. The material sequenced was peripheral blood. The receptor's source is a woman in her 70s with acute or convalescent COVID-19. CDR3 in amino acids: CASRETSGGLRETQYF. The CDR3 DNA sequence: TGCGCCAGCAGAGAAACTAGCGGGGGTCTCCGAGAGACCCAGTACTTC.